This T cell receptor beta chain emerged from a study of T cell repertoires in aging, cancer and after chemotherapy. Whole-study context: Six age groups, ranging from 30 or younger to 70 or older, included the donors. Patients with chronic lymphocytic leukemia were sampled before and after fludarabine- or bendamustine-based chemotherapy.

Multiplex touch-down PCR with TRB-A/B primers amplified rearranged V-D-J TRB sequences. TCRdb processed the multiplex PCR reads anew with MiXCR; each CDR3 protein has one entry. This repertoire shows roughly 6,300 distinct CDR3 sequences, about 31% found once; its top ten account for roughly 62%. The CDR3 extends over 17 amino acids. V was clipped by 1 base and J by 6 bases; unmatched bases: 10. Looked up from germline, CDR1 is LNHDA and CDR2 is SQIVND (reference sequence). Only a few counts were recorded for this clonotype. The target antigen is unknown. Overall study findings and caveats: In each cancer cohort, median generation probability increased across chemotherapy, suggesting thymic output rebounded. Untreated cancer patients had significantly lower blood TCR diversity than age-matched healthy donors.

TCR beta rearrangements were amplified from peripheral blood genomic DNA. The clonotype comes from a human donor with a blood cancer. The donor label of this sample is uncertain. The source material was blood. The chain links TRBV19 to TRBJ2-2; 8 positions agree with TRBD1. The chain's CDR3 is CASSIASPGGYAGELFF. CDR3 sequence (DNA): TGTGCCAGTAGTATAGCTTCCCCAGGGGGCTACGCCGGGGAGCTGTTTTTT.